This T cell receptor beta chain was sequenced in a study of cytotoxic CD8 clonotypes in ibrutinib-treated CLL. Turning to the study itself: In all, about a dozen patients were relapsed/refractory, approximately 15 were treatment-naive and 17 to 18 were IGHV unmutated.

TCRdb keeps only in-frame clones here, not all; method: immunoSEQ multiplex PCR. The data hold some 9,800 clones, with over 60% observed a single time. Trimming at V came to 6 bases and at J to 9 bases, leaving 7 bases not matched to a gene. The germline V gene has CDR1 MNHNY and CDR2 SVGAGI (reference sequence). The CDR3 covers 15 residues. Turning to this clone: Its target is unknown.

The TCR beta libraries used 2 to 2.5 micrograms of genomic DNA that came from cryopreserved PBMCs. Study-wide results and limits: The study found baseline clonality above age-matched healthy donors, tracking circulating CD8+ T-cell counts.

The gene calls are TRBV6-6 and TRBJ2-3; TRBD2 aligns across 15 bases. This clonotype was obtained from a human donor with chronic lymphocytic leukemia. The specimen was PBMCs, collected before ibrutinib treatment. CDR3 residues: CASSRTSGGAGTQYF. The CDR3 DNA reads TGTGCCAGCAGCAGGACTAGCGGGGGGGCAGGGACGCAGTATTTT.